This TCR beta chain was sequenced during a study of vaccination effects on CD4 cells after COVID-19. A word on this clone: Its antigen is not identified.

Repertoires were generated with immunoSEQ multiplex PCR, while TCRdb's copy carries only in-frame clones and drops some. The sample lists 30,000 or so clones, about 63% occurring once. Sequencing was preceded by expansion of antigen-specific CD4+ T cells with viral peptide pools in the ViraFEST assay. Investigators separated out CD4+ T cells once about eleven days of culture had passed. Wells containing approximately 2 million PBMC each were cultured with approximately 10 IU/ml IL-2 and approximately 10 ug/ml peptides. Trimming left V 0 bases short and J 7 bases short, with 10 bases between. The V gene's germline CDR1 is LNHNV and CDR2 YYDKDF (reference sequence). The CDR3 covers 14 residues.

The specimen was CD4+ T cells from PBMCs cultured with HCoV-229E spike peptides, collected before COVID-19 vaccination. The chain couples TRBV15 to TRBJ1-3, with D perhaps TRBD1 (6 bases). The origin of this receptor is a human donor who received a COVID-19 vaccine. The CDR3 nucleotides read TGTGCCACCAGCAGAGACAGGGGACGGAACACCATATATTTT. This encodes CATSRDRGRNTIYF.